This TCR beta chain is drawn from a study of technical replicates of blood from a few donors. Profiled with immunoSEQ multiplex PCR; TCRdb holds only in-frame clones, not every one. Here the sample spans more than 90,000 clones, under 97% being singletons. Germline V gene sequence: CDR1 SNHLY, CDR2 FYNNEI. CDR3 size: 13 residues. With 6 bases clipped from V and 4 bases from J, the junction kept 1 base outside the gene matches. The sample taken for sequencing was T cells isolated from PBMCs. The receptor comes from a human donor in good health. J is TRBJ2-1 and V is TRBV2; TRBD1 matches at 9 bases. The CDR3 bases are TGTGCCAGCAGGGGACAGGGTTACAATGAGCAGTTCTTC. It encodes CASRGQGYNEQFF.